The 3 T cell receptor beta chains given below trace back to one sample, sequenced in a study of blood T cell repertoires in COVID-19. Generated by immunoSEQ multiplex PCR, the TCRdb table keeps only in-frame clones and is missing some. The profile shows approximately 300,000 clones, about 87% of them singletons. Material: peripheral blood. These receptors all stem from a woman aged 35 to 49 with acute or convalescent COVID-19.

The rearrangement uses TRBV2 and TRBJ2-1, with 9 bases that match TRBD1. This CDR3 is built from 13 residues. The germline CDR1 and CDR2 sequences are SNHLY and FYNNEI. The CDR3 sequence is CTINRGPNNEQFF. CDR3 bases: TGTACTATTAACAGGGGGCCCAACAATGAGCAGTTCTTC. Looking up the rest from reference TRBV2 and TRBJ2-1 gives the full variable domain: EPEVTQTPSHQVTQMGQEVILRCVPISNHLYFYWYRQILGQKVEFLVSFYNNEISEKSEIFDDQFSVERPDGSNFTLKIRSTKLEDSAMYFCTINRGPNNEQFFGPGTRLTVL.

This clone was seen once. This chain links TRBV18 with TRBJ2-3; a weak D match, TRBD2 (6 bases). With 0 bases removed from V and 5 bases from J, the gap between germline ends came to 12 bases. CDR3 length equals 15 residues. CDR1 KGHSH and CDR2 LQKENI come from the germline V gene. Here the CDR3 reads CASSPPGGALDTQYF. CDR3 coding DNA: TGTGCCAGCTCACCACCGGGCGGGGCCCTAGATACGCAGTATTTT.

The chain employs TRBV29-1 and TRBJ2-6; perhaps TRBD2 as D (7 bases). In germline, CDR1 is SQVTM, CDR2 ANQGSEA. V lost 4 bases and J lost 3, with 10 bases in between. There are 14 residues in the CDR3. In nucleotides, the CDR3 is TGCAGCGTTGGGGGGGGCTTTGGGGCCAACGTCCTGACTTTC. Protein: CSVGGGFGANVLTF.